Below are 21 T cell receptor beta chains sequenced from a single sample in a study of metastatic and nonmetastatic thyroid tumors. TCRdb reanalyzed the PCR reads via MiXCR. The top ten hold about 4% of the sample, which has over 45,000 clones, approximately 20% seen once. Prior to thyroid surgery, none of the patients had received any treatment. Material: blood. The receptors derive from a male donor with papillary thyroid cancer or a benign thyroid nodule (not recorded which). Some clones in this sample may be carry-over from other donors' samples.

The gene calls are TRBV19 and TRBJ1-2, with 9 bases aligning to TRBD1. CDR3 length: 16 amino acids. V lost 7 bases and J lost 1; bases outside the gene matches: 10. The germline gives CDR1 LNHDA, CDR2 SQIVND (reference sequence). CDR3 nucleotides: TGTGCCAGTACCAACCAAAGGACAGGGGTTAACTATGGCTACACCTTC. Its protein is CASTNQRTGVNYGYTF.

As for this clone: Possible read error: a much larger clone is one base away. This chain uses TRBV6-1 with TRBJ1-2, with TRBD1 as a possible D gene (5 bases). This CDR3 is 12 amino acids long. CDR1 and CDR2 (germline): MNHNS, SASEGT. Trimming removed 7 bases from V and 5 bases from J, with 11 bases in between. The CDR3 here is CASTSKGYGYTF. The CDR3 DNA reads as TGTGCCAGCACATCAAAGGGGTATGGCTACACCTTC.

V usage is TRBV6-1 and J usage is TRBJ2-7, with TRBD1 matching over 10 bases. J was trimmed by 3 bases and V by 0 bases; bases with no gene match: 5. The CDR3 spans 16 residues. Germline lookup yields CDR1 MNHNS and CDR2 SASEGT. The CDR3 is CASSEAPGQGNYEQYF. CDR3 in DNA: TGTGCCAGCAGTGAAGCCCCGGGACAGGGGAACTACGAGCAGTACTTC.

This clone was observed many times. The chain recombines TRBV11-2 with TRBJ2-1; D remains unclear. The V gene lost 0 bases and the J gene lost 8 bases, with 11 bases spanning the gap. This CDR3 is built from 14 residues. Per the germline V gene, CDR1 is SGHAT and CDR2 is FQNNGV. This CDR3 is CASSLDIGRHEQFF. CDR3 coding DNA: TGTGCCAGCAGCTTAGATATTGGCCGCCATGAGCAGTTCTTC.

This clone is medium-sized. This sequence joins TRBV6-4 and TRBJ2-3; D is tentatively TRBD1 or TRBD2 (5 bases each). The CDR3 length is 13 residues. V was cut by 4 bases and J by 5 bases, with 10 bases left in between. Germline V gene lookup returns CDR1 MRHNA and CDR2 SNTAGT. CDR3 amino acids: CASSAGTEDTQYF. For the CDR3, the DNA is TGTGCCAGCAGTGCAGGGACGGAAGATACGCAGTATTTT.

This clone was seen only a few times. The chain recombines TRBV6-1 with TRBJ1-2; 7 bases agree with TRBD1. The V gene end was trimmed by 5 bases and the J gene end by 6 bases; junction bases not matched to a gene: 6. This CDR3 spans 13 amino acids. The germline gives CDR1 MNHNS, CDR2 SASEGT. This chain's CDR3 is CASSLTGNNGYTF. The CDR3 coding sequence is TGTGCCAGCAGTTTGACAGGGAACAATGGCTACACCTTC.

This chain uses TRBV6-5 with TRBJ1-2, with unresolved D. Trimming took 0 bases from V and 4 from J, leaving 9 bases between them. Looked up from germline, CDR1 is MNHEY and CDR2 is SVGAGI. The CDR3 has 14 residues. The CDR3 DNA reads TGTGCCAGCAGTTACTCGAACCGGGGCTATGGCTACACCTTC. It specifies CASSYSNRGYGYTF.

This clone was counted at least ten times. The rearrangement uses TRBV24-1 and TRBJ2-3; 8 bases line up with TRBD2. Germline lookup yields CDR1 KGHDR and CDR2 SFDVKD. The CDR3 is made up of 15 amino acids. The junction had 6 bases not matched to a gene; V was cut back by 6 bases and J by 2 bases. The DNA of the CDR3 is TGTGCCACCAGTAGGGCGGGGGGCCTCACAGATACGCAGTATTTT. This translates into CATSRAGGLTDTQYF.

Many counts were recorded for this clone. The rearrangement links TRBV28 to TRBJ2-7; D is uncertain. The V gene's germline CDR1 is MDHEN and CDR2 SYDVKM. V lost 6 bases to trimming and J lost 2 bases, with 17 bases between them. This CDR3 has 15 residues. CDR3 sequence reads: CASRGRRISPYEQYF. CDR3 nucleotide sequence: TGTGCCAGCAGAGGAAGACGGATCTCCCCCTACGAGCAGTACTTC. Complete variable domain (other parts from reference TRBV28 and TRBJ2-7): DVKVTQSSRYLVKRTGEKVFLECVQDMDHENMFWYRQDPGLGLRLIYFSYDVKMKEKGDIPEGYSVSREKKERFSLILESASTNQTSMYLCASRGRRISPYEQYFGPGTRLTVT.

This clone was counted many times. The DNA for the CDR3 is TGCAGCGTTGACAGGGGGCATGGCTACACCTTC. Amino acids: CSVDRGHGYTF. The chain joins TRBV29-1 to TRBJ1-2; 8 nucleotides agree with TRBD1. Trimming cost V 3 bases and J 6 bases; bases outside gene matches: 0. The CDR3 totals 11 residues. Germline V lookup: CDR1 SQVTM, CDR2 ANQGSEA.

This clone was detected many times. The chain employs TRBV5-6 and TRBJ2-5, with D possibly matching TRBD2 (6 bases). The CDR3 sequence is 14 residues long. Trimming left V 4 bases short and J 4 bases short, with 14 bases between. Germline V gene data show CDR1 as SGHDT and CDR2 as YYEEEE. The CDR3 sequence is CASSGAGLGETQYF. The CDR3, as DNA: TGTGCCAGCAGCGGGGCGGGATTGGGAGAGACCCAGTACTTC.

This clone has just a few counts. The chain employs TRBV2 and TRBJ2-7, with D unresolved. Per the germline V gene, CDR1 is SNHLY and CDR2 is FYNNEI. V was pared by 4 bases and J by 3 bases, with 7 bases between. The CDR3 sequence is 12 residues long. CDR3 region: CASSGYSYEQYF. CDR3 coding DNA: TGTGCCAGCAGTGGTTACAGCTACGAGCAGTACTTC.

This clone has ten or more counts. J is TRBJ1-1 and V is TRBV14; D ambiguous. The CDR3 loop spans 13 amino acids. Germline CDR1 and CDR2: SGHDN and FVKESK. V gave up 0 bases and J gave up 9 bases, with 11 bases separating them. The CDR3 DNA follows: TGTGCCAGCAGCCAAGATCGCAGGAGACAAGCTTTCTTT. It yields the protein CASSQDRRRQAFF. The whole variable domain, remainder taken from reference TRBV14 and TRBJ1-1, is EAGVTQFPSHSVIEKGQTVTLRCDPISGHDNLYWYRRVMGKEIKFLLHFVKESKQDESGMPNNRFLAERTGGTYSTLKVQPAELEDSGVYFCASSQDRRRQAFFGQGTRLTVV.

This chain connects TRBV9 to TRBJ2-5; D is possibly TRBD2 (6 bases). CDR1 is SGDLS, CDR2 YYNGEE, per germline. Trimming pared 0 bases from V and 3 bases from J, leaving 12 bases between. The CDR3 covers 15 residues. CDR3 protein: CASSVGDAGKETQYF. The CDR3 DNA reads as TGTGCCAGCAGCGTAGGGGACGCGGGGAAAGAGACCCAGTACTTC.

This clone was observed many times. V is TRBV10-2 and J is TRBJ1-1; perhaps TRBD1 as D (5 bases). The CDR3 length is 14 residues. V lost 2 bases and J lost 6, with 13 bases in between. CDR1 and CDR2 (germline): WSHSY, SAAADI. Here the CDR3 reads CASSENEEGSEAFF. The DNA for the CDR3 is TGCGCCAGCAGTGAGAACGAGGAGGGGTCTGAAGCTTTCTTT.

The V call is TRBV5-1, the J call TRBJ2-4; TRBD1 aligns across 11 bases. This CDR3 is 17 amino acids long. Germline values: CDR1 SGHRS, CDR2 YFSETQ. J was trimmed by 7 bases and V by 0 bases; bases with no gene match: 9. The CDR3 spells CASSLDFRDRGGNIQYF. CDR3 sequence (DNA): TGCGCCAGCAGCTTGGATTTCCGGGACAGGGGGGGGAACATTCAGTACTTC.

This clone was detected a few times. The chain recombines TRBV19 with TRBJ2-7; D is perhaps TRBD1 (5 bases). In germline, CDR1 is LNHDA, CDR2 SQIVND (reference sequence). The V and J ends lost 7 bases and 2 bases respectively, with 9 bases between them. The length of the CDR3 is 12 residues. The CDR3 DNA sequence: TGTGCCAGTATGGCGACAGCCTACGAGCAGTACTTC. Amino acid sequence: CASMATAYEQYF. The whole variable domain, remainder taken from reference TRBV19 and TRBJ2-7, is DGGITQSPKYLFRKEGQNVTLSCEQNLNHDAMYWYRQDPGQGLRLIYYSQIVNDFQKGDIAEGYSVSREKKESFPLTVTSAQKNPTAFYLCASMATAYEQYFGPGTRLTVT.

This clone was seen repeatedly, ten times or more. This chain links TRBV2 with TRBJ1-1, with TRBD1 identical over 9 bases. Unmatched junction bases numbered 11, after V lost 0 bases and J lost 9 bases. This CDR3 is 16 amino acids long. CDR1 is SNHLY and CDR2 is FYNNEI in the germline V gene. The CDR3 nucleotides read TGTGCCAGCAGTGAAGCTGGCCCCGGGACAGGGTTGAAAGCTTTCTTT. It yields the protein CASSEAGPGTGLKAFF.

This clone was seen at least ten times. Other nucleotide sequences in the sample specify the same CDR3. The chain uses TRBV7-3 and TRBJ1-1, with 9 bases matching TRBD1. With 2 bases clipped from V and 5 bases from J, the junction kept 0 bases outside the gene matches. Germline values: CDR1 SGHTA, CDR2 FQGTGA. The CDR3 consists of 13 residues. The CDR3: CASSLGTGTEAFF. DNA for the CDR3: TGTGCCAGCAGCTTAGGGACAGGGACTGAAGCTTTCTTT.

The table lists this clone with many counts. The chain joins TRBV7-2 to TRBJ2-7; D assignment may be TRBD1 or TRBD2 (5 bases each). In germline, CDR1 is SGHTA, CDR2 FQGNSA. V was shortened by 5 bases and J by 4 bases, with 18 bases between the two germline ends. The CDR3 consists of 15 residues. This CDR3 reads CASSPMVGVSYEQYF. The DNA of the CDR3 is TGTGCCAGCAGCCCAATGGTGGGGGTGTCTTACGAGCAGTACTTC.

The V and J genes are TRBV6-5 and TRBJ2-3; 10 bases line up with TRBD2. V shed 4 bases and J 8 bases; nucleotides not matched to a gene: 15. The CDR3 contains 17 residues. From germline, CDR1 is MNHEY and CDR2 SVGAGI. The CDR3 region is CASSSPSGRAIAATQYF. In DNA, the CDR3 is TGTGCCAGCAGTTCGCCCAGCGGGAGGGCCATCGCAGCTACGCAGTATTTT.